This T cell receptor beta chain comes out of a study of cytomegalovirus exposure and HLA in healthy donors listed by TCRdb under 2017. A note on the overall study: In an earlier analysis of 587 of the donors, roughly 300 Gb of sequence data and 117 million unique TCR beta sequences from about 179 million T cells were reported. About 280 gigabases of sequencing data and approximately 92 million unique TCR sequences made up an early release that covered 640 HLA-typed donors. Among the roughly 400 genotyped donors, approximately 76% belonged to the genetic ancestry cluster associated with self-reported Caucasian donors. The study aimed to test whether cataloging public T cell receptors could reveal signatures of past pathogen exposure. Using immunosequencing, the study profiled T cell repertoires from roughly 650 subjects and related those repertoires to cytomegalovirus serostatus. Along with the roughly 610-subject first cohort, a separate validation cohort of about 110 different subjects was used. To predict cytomegalovirus infection status, the study brought together high-throughput TCR immunosequencing, statistical association of individual TCRs with disease status, and machine learning. A later analysis re-examined previously published TCR beta repertoires from roughly 720 donors and added high-resolution HLA genotyping to investigate patterns of TCR occurrence. Rather than drawing on any new phenotypic data, the later analysis identified candidate immune exposures from TCR beta sequences and the way those sequences occurred across donors. To decide whether each TCR beta V gene segment behaved as functional or pseudogenic, an earlier analysis of over 500 of the donors relied on high-throughput TCR beta sequencing. Donor age, sex, ethnicity and CMV serostatus were compiled alongside the repertoire data. A later genetic analysis took genome-wide SNP genotypes for about 55% of the 666 donors and used that subset as a discovery cohort. All discovery cohort repertoires had been generated using a single sequencing platform. Both class I and class II loci were covered by HLA typing, at four-digit resolution. The number of donors typed differed by locus, with about 629-640 for A, B, C, DRB1 and DQB1, roughly 550 for DQA1, about 610 for DPA1, and approximately 470 for DPB1. Four or five DR-DQ haplotypes were treated as single units for association and clustering because of strong linkage in the cohort. Among 300 to 500 genotyped donors of the cohort, an average of roughly 230,000 unique TCR beta nucleotide sequences was sequenced per donor, of which 15% to 20% were non-productive.

Summary of the overall study and its limitations: Roughly uniform sequencing depth across donors was assumed in presence/absence analyses, although this assumption may not hold. Over 15 rarely observed V segments, including chromosome 9 orphons, were excluded from the earlier analysis of approximately 500 of the donors because counts were too low. Correlated functional status among segregating V segments might be attributable to linkage disequilibrium, but an unknown experimental factor could not be ruled out. Three of the identified cytomegalovirus-associated TCR beta chains were confirmed in vitro to be specific for cytomegalovirus antigens. Strong co-occurrence of HLA alleles, especially DR and DQ, made assigning TCR associations to individual alleles difficult. In a later analysis, HLA-associated TCR beta chains were found to be more clonally expanded and to have lower generation probabilities than equally common non-associated chains. Several of the top co-occurrence clusters appeared to be linked to parvovirus B19, influenza, CMV and Epstein-Barr virus, according to a later analysis. A cluster of highly shared sequence variants was judged likely to be a technical artifact of the sequencing pipeline. Because some donors lacked HLA typing at each locus, the association tests relied only on the typed subset. This cohort had only TCR beta chains sequenced, and the lack of alpha or paired-chain data limited which features could be detected. Most TCR sequences were seen in very few donors, while some public TCRs were found in many individuals. Some IMGT-functional V segments, including TRBV6-2 and TRBV6-3, could not be distinguished by the 87-base-pair reads and were therefore excluded. In both the original and validation cohorts, the classifier was reported to diagnose cytomegalovirus status with high specificity and sensitivity. The authors suggested that the approach could potentially be extended to other disease states and immunological phenotypes. For the cohort, immune exposure information was limited to CMV serostatus. In a later analysis, TCR association rates were found to vary across HLA loci, with the most associated TCRs seen for DRB1 alleles and the fewest for HLA-C alleles. A later genetic analysis reported fewer N-insertions in productive TCRs among donors in an Asian-associated ancestry cluster than the approximately 700-donor mean. A further reported finding was that TCR beta sequences accurately predicted the HLA-A and HLA-B alleles for most subjects in the first cohort. In a later genetic analysis, a missense DCLRE1C variant was associated with V-gene and J-gene trimming of TCR beta chains, and the association was replicated in an independent cohort. In an earlier analysis of approximately 590 of the donors, most TCR beta V segments appeared in productive rearrangements about 87% or about 30% of the time, broadly matching IMGT annotations. A later analysis found that most CMV-associated TCR beta chains appeared HLA-restricted, with HLA associations seemingly driven largely by CMV exposure. In a later analysis, about 16,000 TCR beta sequences were associated with specific HLA alleles at a false discovery rate of 0.05. The study listed 150 to 200 TCR beta chains as associated with cytomegalovirus.

CDR1 and CDR2 are drawn from the germline V gene: SGHVS, FQNEAQ. The cysteine opens and the phenylalanine closes a CDR3 of 16 amino acids. Only the CDR3 DNA is retained, 48 bases long and in frame from the first base. The V end loses 2 bases and the J end loses 5 bases, and a stretch of 15 bases separates them. A word on this clone: The antigen this receptor binds is unknown.

In total, about 650 healthy bone marrow donors made up the cohort. Cohort members were all nominally healthy when sampled, although unrecorded immune exposures were likely present. The donor tested CMV seropositive and was one of the 289 seropositive cohort members. Each donor provided a peripheral blood sample, and peripheral blood mononuclear cells were used for TCR beta sequencing. The Qiagen DNeasy Blood Extraction Kit was used to extract genomic DNA from the blood cell samples. The method behind the library was the immunoSEQ multiplex PCR assay. A mixture of 60 forward primers for TCR Vbeta segments and 13 reverse primers for TCR Jbeta segments was used in the multiplex PCR. Amplification of the CDR3 region of rearranged TCR beta genes was performed with a multiplex PCR assay on genomic DNA. On the Illumina HiSeq System, the amplified TCR beta libraries were sequenced as 87-base-pair reads. Processing in the source paper ran as follows. A later analysis counted approximately 84 million unique TCR beta chains across the 690 or so repertoires, and 9.5 million to 11 million of these chains were shared by at least two donors. To remove PCR and sequencing errors, raw reads were error-corrected and collapsed into unique sequences using a nearest-neighbor algorithm that merged closely related sequences. Alignment of CDR3 sequences to IMGT reference sequences was used to assign V, D and J gene segments. For a sequence to be retained, a match of at least six nucleotides to both a V gene segment and a J gene segment was required. Rearrangements were classified as productive when the CDR3 lacked stop codons and remained in frame with V and J, and all other rearrangements were classified as non-productive. CDR3 was defined by IMGT convention, running from the second conserved V-encoded cysteine to the conserved J-encoded phenylalanine. Sequences without an unambiguous match to a single V gene segment were excluded from the earlier analysis of about 630 of the donors. An earlier analysis of 587 of the donors called V segments functional above 56.7% productive rearrangements and segregating when the between-donor standard deviation exceeded 5%. A statistical classification framework was built for diagnosing cytomegalovirus status from the catalog of TCR beta chain sequences. In a later analysis, TCR nucleotide sequences were compared against IMGT/GENE-DB human TR gene sequences so that V and J genes could be assigned. In a later analysis, CDR3 sequences and most-parsimonious VDJ recombination scenarios were assigned using the TCRdist pipeline. In a later analysis, every TCR beta chain was defined by the combination of its CDR3 amino acid sequence and its V-gene family, and reads without a unique V-gene family were dropped. To address suspected cross-contamination and a sequencing artifact, a later analysis removed a few hundred highly shared, low-generation-probability nucleotide sequences. For each public chain, a later analysis derived a clonal expansion index from normalized ranks of inferred template counts within each repertoire. In a later analysis, generation probabilities were computed with a VDJ recombination model fitted to out-of-frame rearrangements, and the resulting probabilities were checked against IGoR. In a later analysis, TCR-TCR, TCR-HLA and TCR-CMV co-occurrence was scored with hypergeometric tests, and a repertoire-size bias correction was applied to TCR pairs. In a later analysis, false discovery rates were estimated by permuting HLA or CMV assignments 20 times. A later analysis grouped co-occurring TCRs with DBSCAN, adding TCRdist sequence similarity when clustering within HLA-allele-positive subsets. Repertoires with fewer than 30,000 or more than 120,000 public chains were left out of co-occurrence clustering, as were about 5 repertoires with anomalous nucleotide sharing. TCRdb limited this immuneACCESS table to in-frame rearrangements with V and J called. A share of clones is missing; checked studies link under half to unresolved V genes, and the rest is unexplained. Clone size and V and J calls were adopted from that table, with D and trimming inferred from the DNA. The table kept for this sample lists around 210,000 clones. Clones ranked in the top ten supply about 0.9% of the sample.

The material sequenced was PBMCs. The V and J genes are TRBV7-8 and TRBJ1-4, with TRBD1 perhaps the D gene, on 5 matching bases. The receptor was isolated from a woman between 25 and 40 years old in good health and CMV-seropositive. The nucleotide sequence reads TGTGCCAGCAGCTTATCGTCGACAGAGATGAATGAAAAACTGTTTTTT. Its translation reads: CASSLSSTEMNEKLFF.